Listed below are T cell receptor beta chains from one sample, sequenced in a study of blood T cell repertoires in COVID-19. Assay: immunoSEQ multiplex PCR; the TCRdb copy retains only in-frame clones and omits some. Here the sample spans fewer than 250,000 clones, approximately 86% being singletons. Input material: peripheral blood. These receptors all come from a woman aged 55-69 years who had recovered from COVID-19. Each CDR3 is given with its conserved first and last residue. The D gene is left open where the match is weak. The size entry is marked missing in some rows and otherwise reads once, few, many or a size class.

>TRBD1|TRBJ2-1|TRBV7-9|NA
TGTGCCAGCAGCTTAGGGGAGGGACAGGGTTTCAATGAGCAGTTCTTC
CASSLGEGQGFNEQFF
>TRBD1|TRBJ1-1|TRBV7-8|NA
TGTGCCAGCAGCTTACAGGGGGGAACTGAAGCTTTCTTT
CASSLQGGTEAFF
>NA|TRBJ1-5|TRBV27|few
TGTGCCAGCAGTAGCGGGGGGCTAAGTCAGCCCCAGCATTTT
CASSSGGLSQPQHF
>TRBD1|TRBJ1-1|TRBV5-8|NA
TGTGCCAGCAGCTTTTCCTTGGGACAGCTGAACACTGAAGCTTTCTTT
CASSFSLGQLNTEAFF
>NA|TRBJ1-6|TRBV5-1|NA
TGCGCCAGCACATGGCGAGAGGTCTATAATTCACCCCTCCACTTT
CASTWREVYNSPLHF
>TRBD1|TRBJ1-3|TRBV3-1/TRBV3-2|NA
TGTGCCAGCAGCCAAGGACAGGGGAACACCATATATTTT
CASSQGQGNTIYF
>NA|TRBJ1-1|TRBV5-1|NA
TGCGCCAGCAGCCCGAATCCGACAAGCAAGAACACTGAAGCTTTCTTT
CASSPNPTSKNTEAFF
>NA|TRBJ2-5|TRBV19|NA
TGTGCCAGTTCGGGACTCGGGAAAGAGACCCAGTACTTC
CASSGLGKETQYF
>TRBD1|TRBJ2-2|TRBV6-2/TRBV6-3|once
TGTGCCAGCAGTTACTCGAAAAGGGACAGGAGACCGAACACCGGGGAGCTGTTTTTT
CASSYSKRDRRPNTGELFF
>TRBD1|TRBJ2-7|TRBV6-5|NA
TGTGCCAGCAGTTTGGGACAGGTGAGCTCCTACGAGCAGTACTTC
CASSLGQVSSYEQYF
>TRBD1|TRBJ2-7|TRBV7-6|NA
TGTGCCAGCAGCCCCCCGGGACAGGGGGGAATTGAGCAGTACTTC
CASSPPGQGGIEQYF
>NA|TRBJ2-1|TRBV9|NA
TGTGCCAGCAGTGACTTCGGGAATGAGCAGTTCTTC
CASSDFGNEQFF
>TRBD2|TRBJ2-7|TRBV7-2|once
TGTGCCAGCAGGGTGGCGGGGGGGCACGAGCAGTACTTC
CASRVAGGHEQYF
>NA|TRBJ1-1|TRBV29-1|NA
TGCAGCTCTAAGTGGGGGGGGAATGGCAAGAACACTGAAGCTTTCTTT
CSSKWGGNGKNTEAFF
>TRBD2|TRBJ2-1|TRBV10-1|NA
TGCGCCAGCAGTGAGCAGCGGGGGGCTTACAATGAGCAGTTCTTC
CASSEQRGAYNEQFF
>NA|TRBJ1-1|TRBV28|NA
TGTGCCAGCAGTTTATCGGGACTGCCCGGTCAAGCTTTCTTT
CASSLSGLPGQAFF
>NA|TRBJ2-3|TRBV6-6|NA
TGTGCCAGTACCCTTCAGGGAGGCCCTTCCACAGATACGCAGTATTTT
CASTLQGGPSTDTQYF
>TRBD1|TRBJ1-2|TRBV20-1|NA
TGCAGTGCGAGTGACAGGGGGGTCGACATAAACTATGGCTACACCTTC
CSASDRGVDINYGYTF
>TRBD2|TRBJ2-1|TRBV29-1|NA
TGCAGCGTTGAAGTGGGGACTAGCGGGGGGAATGAGCAGTTCTTC
CSVEVGTSGGNEQFF
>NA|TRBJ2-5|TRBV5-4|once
TGTGCCAGCAGCTTGGAACTAACCGGGGAGACCCAGTACTTC
CASSLELTGETQYF
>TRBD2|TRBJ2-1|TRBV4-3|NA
TGCGCCAGCAGCCAAGAGGTAGCGGGGGGACCTGGCTCCTACAATGAGCAGTTCTTC
CASSQEVAGGPGSYNEQFF
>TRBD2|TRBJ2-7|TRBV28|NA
TGTGCCAGCAAGGTATCGGCGGGGGGACTTCACTACGAGCAGTACTTC
CASKVSAGGLHYEQYF
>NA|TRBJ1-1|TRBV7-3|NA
TGTGCCAGCAGCCGACGGACAATAGAGGACACTGAAGCTTTCTTT
CASSRRTIEDTEAFF
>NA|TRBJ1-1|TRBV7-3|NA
TGTGCCAGCAGCCGACCAGGGTCTGAAGCTTTCTTT
CASSRPGSEAFF
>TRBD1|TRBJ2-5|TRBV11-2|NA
TGTGCCAGCAGCGGACAGGGGAGACGGGAGACCCAGTACTTC
CASSGQGRRETQYF
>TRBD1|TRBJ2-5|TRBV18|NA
TGTGCCAGCTCACGGGACAGGGAATACCAAGAGACCCAGTACTTC
CASSRDREYQETQYF
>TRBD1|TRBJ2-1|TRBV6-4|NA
TGTGCCAGCAGTGCGGAGAGGGGGCCCTACAATGAGCAGTTCTTC
CASSAERGPYNEQFF
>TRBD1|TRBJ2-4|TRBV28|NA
TGTGCCAGCAGTTTCGGGACAGTTCTAGCCAAAAACATTCAGTACTTC
CASSFGTVLAKNIQYF
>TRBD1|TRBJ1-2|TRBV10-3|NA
TGTGCCATCAGTGAGGGCTGGAGGGGGCGTGGGAACTATGGCTACACCTTC
CAISEGWRGRGNYGYTF
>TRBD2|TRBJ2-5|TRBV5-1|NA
TGCGCCAGCAGCTTGGGACTAGCGGAGGGACTACAAGAGACCCAGTACTTC
CASSLGLAEGLQETQYF
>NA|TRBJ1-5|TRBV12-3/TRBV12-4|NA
TGTGCCAGCAGTTTAGTAGCTCAGCCCCAGCATTTT
CASSLVAQPQHF
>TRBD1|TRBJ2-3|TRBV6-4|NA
TGTGCCAGCAGTATGGGACAGCAAGCTAGCACAGATACGCAGTATTTT
CASSMGQQASTDTQYF
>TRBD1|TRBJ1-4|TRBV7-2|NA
TGTGCCAGCAGGCAGCCGGGACAGGGAAATGAAAAACTGTTTTTT
CASRQPGQGNEKLFF
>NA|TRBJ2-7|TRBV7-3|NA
TGTGCCAGCAGCTTAATCCCCGCAGGGGTCGGAGAGCAGTACTTC
CASSLIPAGVGEQYF
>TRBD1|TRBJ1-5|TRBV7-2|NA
TGTGCCAGCAGCTCCAGGACAGGGATGAATCAGCCCCAGCATTTT
CASSSRTGMNQPQHF
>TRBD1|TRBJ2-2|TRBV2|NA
TGTGCCATCTCGGGACAGGGAGGCGGCGCCGGGGAGCTGTTTTTT
CAISGQGGGAGELFF
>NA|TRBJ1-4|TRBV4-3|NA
TGCGCCAGCAGCTACCAAACGGGGTATGATAATGAAAAACTGTTTTTT
CASSYQTGYDNEKLFF
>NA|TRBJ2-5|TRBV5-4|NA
TGTGCCAGCAGCTGGGGGCTACAAGAGACCCAGTACTTC
CASSWGLQETQYF
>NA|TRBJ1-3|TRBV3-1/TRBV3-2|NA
TGTGCCAGCAGCTCACCGGGACTCAGGATTCCCCCCTCTGGAAACACCATATATTTT
CASSSPGLRIPPSGNTIYF
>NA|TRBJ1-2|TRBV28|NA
TGTGCCAGCAGCCAGGTCGACAGGTACTATGGCTACACCTTC
CASSQVDRYYGYTF
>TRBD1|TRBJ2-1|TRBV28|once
TGTGCCAGCAGGGCGACAGGGCATGAGCAGTTCTTC
CASRATGHEQFF
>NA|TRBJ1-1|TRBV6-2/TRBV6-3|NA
TGTGCCAGCAGCAATACCCCCAGGGTTGCGGCCACTGAAGCTTTCTTT
CASSNTPRVAATEAFF
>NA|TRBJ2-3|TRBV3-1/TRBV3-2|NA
TGTGCCAGCAGCCCCTCGGGGGAAGCCTCCGATACGCAGTATTTT
CASSPSGEASDTQYF
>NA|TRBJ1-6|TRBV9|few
TGTGCCAGCCCCGCGGCGAAGCACCACTCCTATAATTCACCCCTCCACTTT
CASPAAKHHSYNSPLHF
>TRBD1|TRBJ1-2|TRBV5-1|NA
TGCGCCAGCAGCCACCTCCAGGGGGCTGGTGGCTACACCTTC
CASSHLQGAGGYTF
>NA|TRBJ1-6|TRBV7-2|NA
TGTGCCAGCAACGATCGGCGTTCGGGTTCACCCCTCCACTTT
CASNDRRSGSPLHF
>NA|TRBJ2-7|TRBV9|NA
TGTGCCAGCAGCTTTAGCGGTTCCTCCTACGAGCAGTACTTC
CASSFSGSSYEQYF
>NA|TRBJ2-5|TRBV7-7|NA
TGTGCTAGCAGCTTCATGGGAGTTCAAGAGACCCAGTACTTC
CASSFMGVQETQYF
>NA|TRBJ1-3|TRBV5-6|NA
TGTGCCAGCAGCTTGGAACACCACTCTGGAAACACCATATATTTT
CASSLEHHSGNTIYF
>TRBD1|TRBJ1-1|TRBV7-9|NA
TGTGCCAGCAGTTTGGGACAGGGGTGGCTGAACACTGAAGCTTTCTTT
CASSLGQGWLNTEAFF
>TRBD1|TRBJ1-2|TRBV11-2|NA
TGTGCCAGCCCCCCGGACAGGTCCTATGGCTACACCTTC
CASPPDRSYGYTF
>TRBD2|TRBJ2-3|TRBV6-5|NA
TGTGCCAGCAGTTATGGACTAGCGGAAAATACGCAGTATTTT
CASSYGLAENTQYF
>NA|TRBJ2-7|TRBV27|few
TGTGCCAGCAGTTACCTCGACAGTATCGGTAGGGAGCAGTACTTC
CASSYLDSIGREQYF
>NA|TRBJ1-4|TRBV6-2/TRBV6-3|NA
TGTGCCAGCAGTTACGAGGATGAAAAACTGTTTTTT
CASSYEDEKLFF
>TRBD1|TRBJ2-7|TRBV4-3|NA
TGCGCCAGCAGCCAACAACCGGGACAGGGTGACGAGCAGTACTTC
CASSQQPGQGDEQYF